The rows below give T cell receptor beta chains drawn from one sample of a study of blood T cell repertoires in COVID-19. Generated by immunoSEQ multiplex PCR, the TCRdb table keeps only in-frame clones and is missing some. This sample carries roughly 230,000 clones, around 80% of them seen once, and the ten largest clones take around 5.5%. The source material was peripheral blood. These receptor sequences come from a human donor in a cohort sampled during active COVID-19. CDR3s include the opening cysteine and the closing phenylalanine or tryptophan. A D gene is named only where the DNA matches it firmly. Clone size is stated in some rows and not others, as once, few, many or a class when expanded.

d_call: NA; j_call: TRBJ2-3; clone_size: NA; v_call: TRBV10-3; cdr3_nt: TGTGCCATCAGTCCCAGTTATACGCAGTATTTT; cdr3_aa: CAISPSYTQYF
d_call: NA; j_call: TRBJ1-2; clone_size: many; v_call: TRBV19; cdr3_nt: TGTGCCAGTAGTAATCCGACAGGCCTTAACTATGGCTACACCTTC; cdr3_aa: CASSNPTGLNYGYTF
d_call: NA; j_call: TRBJ1-1; clone_size: NA; v_call: TRBV27; cdr3_nt: TGTGCCAGCAAAAACGGGGGGAACACTGAAGCTTTCTTT; cdr3_aa: CASKNGGNTEAFF
d_call: TRBD1; j_call: TRBJ2-2; clone_size: once; v_call: TRBV7-9; cdr3_nt: TGTGCCAGCAGCCCCGGGACAGGGCACACCGGGGAGCTGTTTTTT; cdr3_aa: CASSPGTGHTGELFF
d_call: TRBD1; j_call: TRBJ2-7; clone_size: NA; v_call: TRBV19; cdr3_nt: TGTGCCACTAGGAAAGCGAGGGACAGATCCTACGAGCAGTACTTC; cdr3_aa: CATRKARDRSYEQYF
d_call: NA; j_call: TRBJ2-2; clone_size: NA; v_call: TRBV7-6; cdr3_nt: TGTGCCAGCAGCTTAGAACTCTCAAACACCGGGGAGCTGTTTTTT; cdr3_aa: CASSLELSNTGELFF
d_call: TRBD1; j_call: TRBJ2-3; clone_size: NA; v_call: TRBV24-1; cdr3_nt: TGTGCCACCAGTGACCCCGGGACAGTCGGTACGCAGTATTTT; cdr3_aa: CATSDPGTVGTQYF
d_call: TRBD1; j_call: TRBJ1-5; clone_size: NA; v_call: TRBV27; cdr3_nt: TGTGCCAGCAGATCACAGGGGTTAAGCAATCAGCCCCAGCATTTT; cdr3_aa: CASRSQGLSNQPQHF
d_call: NA; j_call: TRBJ2-7; clone_size: NA; v_call: TRBV19; cdr3_nt: TGTGCCAGTAGTATAATGGCAGGGGAACAGGGCGAGCAGTACTTC; cdr3_aa: CASSIMAGEQGEQYF
d_call: TRBD1; j_call: TRBJ1-2; clone_size: NA; v_call: TRBV28; cdr3_nt: TGTGCCAGCAACACAGGGGGGAACTATGGCTACACCTTC; cdr3_aa: CASNTGGNYGYTF
d_call: NA; j_call: TRBJ1-2; clone_size: NA; v_call: TRBV7-9; cdr3_nt: TGTGCCAGCAGCTCGTCGCAGGGCCGGAACTATGGCTACACCTTC; cdr3_aa: CASSSSQGRNYGYTF